This T cell receptor beta chain was recovered during a study of T cells in Graves' hyperthyroidism and ophthalmopathy. On the study more broadly: Peripheral blood samples were taken at initial diagnosis, prior to any treatment.

A word on this clonotype: What it recognizes is unknown.

RNA transcripts served as the template for amplifying TCR beta CDR3 regions. HTBI primers were used for first-round RT-PCR of the TCR CDR3. From the multiplex PCR reads, TCRdb called clonotypes with MiXCR, one entry per CDR3 protein. The table lists around 250,000 distinct CDR3 sequences, approximately 16% of them singletons. Study-wide points: Blood also held most thyroid clonotypes expanded beyond 0.001.

V lost 8 bases to trimming and J lost 4 bases, with 8 bases between them. The length of the CDR3 is 11 residues. The specimen sequenced was blood. This chain connects TRBV12-3 or TRBV12-4 to TRBJ1-1, with D unclear. This sequence was found in a woman aged 18-29 years with Graves' ophthalmopathy. CDR3 sequence (DNA): TGTGCCAGCCAGGCCCTCACTGAAGCTTTCTTT. Protein: CASQALTEAFF.